This TCR beta chain comes out of a study of T-cell memory formation after mild COVID-19. TCRdb re-derived calls from the 5' RACE reads in MiXCR, one entry per CDR3 protein. The table lists about 400,000 distinct CDR3 sequences, roughly 24% of them singletons, with around 8.7% in the top ten. This clonotype has just a few counts. This CDR3 region has 15 residues. Germline CDR1 reads MNHEY; CDR2 reads SVGAGI. With 0 bases clipped from V and 0 bases from J, the junction kept 1 base outside the gene matches. This receptor was taken from an adult woman who had mild COVID-19 (a few samples of this study predate the infection). Cell type and time point are not known. The rearrangement links TRBV6-5 to TRBJ1-1, with 7 bases fitting TRBD1. The specimen was PBMCs or a T cell subset sorted from them (not recorded which). CDR3: CASSYSTGMNTEAFF. The DNA of the CDR3 is TGTGCCAGCAGTTACTCGACAGGGATGAACACTGAAGCTTTCTTT.